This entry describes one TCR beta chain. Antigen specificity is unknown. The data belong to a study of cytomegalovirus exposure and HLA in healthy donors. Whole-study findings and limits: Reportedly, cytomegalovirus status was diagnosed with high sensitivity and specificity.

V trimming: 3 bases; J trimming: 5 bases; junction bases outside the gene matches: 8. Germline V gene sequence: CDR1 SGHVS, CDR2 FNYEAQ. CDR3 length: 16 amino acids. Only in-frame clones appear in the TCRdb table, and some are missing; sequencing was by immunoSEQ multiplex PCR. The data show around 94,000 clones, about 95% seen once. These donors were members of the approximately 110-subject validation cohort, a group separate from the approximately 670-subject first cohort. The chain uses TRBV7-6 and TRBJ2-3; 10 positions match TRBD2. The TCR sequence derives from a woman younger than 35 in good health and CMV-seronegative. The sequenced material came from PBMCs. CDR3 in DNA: TGTGCCAGCAGCTTTAGGGAGGGACTAGCGAAAGATACGCAGTATTTT. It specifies CASSFREGLAKDTQYF. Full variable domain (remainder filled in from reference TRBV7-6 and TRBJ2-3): GAGVSQSPRYKVTKRGQDVALRCDPISGHVSLYWYRQALGQGPEFLTYFNYEAQQDKSGLPNDRFSAERPEGSISTLTIQRTEQRDSAMYRCASSFREGLAKDTQYFGPGTRLTVL.